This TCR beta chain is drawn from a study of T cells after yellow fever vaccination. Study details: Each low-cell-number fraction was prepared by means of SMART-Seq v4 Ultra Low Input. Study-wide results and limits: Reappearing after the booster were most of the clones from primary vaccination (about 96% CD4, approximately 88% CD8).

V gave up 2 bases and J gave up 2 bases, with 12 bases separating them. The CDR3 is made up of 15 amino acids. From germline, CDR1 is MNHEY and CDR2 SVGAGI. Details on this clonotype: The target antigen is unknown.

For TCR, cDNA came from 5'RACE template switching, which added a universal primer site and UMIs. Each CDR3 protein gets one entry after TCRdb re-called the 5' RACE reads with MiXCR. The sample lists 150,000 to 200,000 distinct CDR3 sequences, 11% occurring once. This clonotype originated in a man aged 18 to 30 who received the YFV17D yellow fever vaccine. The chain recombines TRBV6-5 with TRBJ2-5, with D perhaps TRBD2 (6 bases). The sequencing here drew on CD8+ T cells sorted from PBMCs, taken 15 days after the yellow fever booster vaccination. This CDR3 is CASSYLASPQETQYF. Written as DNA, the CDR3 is TGTGCCAGCAGTTACCTAGCGTCGCCACAAGAGACCCAGTACTTC.